The entry that follows covers one TCR beta chain sequence. This sample was taken from a study of regulatory T cells in long-lasting Graves disease. With iRepertoire HTBI primers and Arm-PCR of CDR3 regions, TCR beta libraries were built. TCRdb analysed the multiplex PCR reads with MiXCR anew, one entry per CDR3 protein. The table includes 600,000 to 650,000 distinct CDR3 sequences, under 20% detected once. Time point in this sample: newly diagnosed GD, antithyroid drugs for less than 3 months. PBMC RNA served as the TCR library source. This CDR3 spans 16 amino acids. V gave up 4 bases and J gave up 5 bases, with 15 bases separating them. Germline V gene sequence: CDR1 MNHGY, CDR2 SVAAGI. These sequences were also reported in another study, on T cells in Graves' hyperthyroidism and ophthalmopathy.

The clonotype comes from a woman in her thirties with Graves disease. This specimen consisted of peripheral blood mononuclear cells (PBMCs), obtained at new diagnosis, from a patient treated with antithyroid drugs. The chain couples TRBV6-9 to TRBJ1-6; TRBD1 might be the D (6 bases). This CDR3 reads CASSSLQGGNNSPLHF. CDR3 DNA: TGTGCCAGCAGTTCCCTACAGGGCGGAAATAATTCACCCCTCCACTTT.